This passage covers 29 T cell receptor beta chains from one sample sequenced in a study of blood T cell repertoires in COVID-19. Libraries were prepared by immunoSEQ multiplex PCR; TCRdb keeps only in-frame clonotypes and omits some of them. Here the sample spans about 160,000 clones, around four fifths being singletons. The specimen was peripheral blood. These receptors were obtained from a woman at least 80 years old with acute or convalescent COVID-19.

The V call is TRBV5-5, the J call TRBJ2-6; possibly TRBD2 for D (5 bases). V was clipped by 5 bases and J by 2 bases, with 11 bases between them. The germline CDR1 and CDR2 sequences are SGHKS and YYEKEE (reference sequence). The CDR3 contains 15 residues. The CDR3 here is CASRPAGAGANVLTF. The CDR3 region has the DNA TGTGCCAGCAGGCCCGCCGGGGCTGGGGCCAACGTCCTGACTTTC. Based on the CDR3 plus reference TRBV5-5 and TRBJ2-6, the full variable domain is DAGVTQSPTHLIKTRGQQVTLRCSPISGHKSVSWYQQVLGQGPQFIFQYYEKEERGRGNFPDRFSARQFPNYSSELNVNALLLGDSALYLCASRPAGAGANVLTFGAGSRLTVL.

V and J are TRBV3-1 (or the pseudogene TRBV3-2) and TRBJ1-2; D perhaps matches TRBD1 (5 bases). There are 14 residues in the CDR3. V was pared by 0 bases and J by 4 bases, with 9 bases between. Germline values: CDR1 LGHDT, CDR2 YNNKEL (reference sequence). The chain's CDR3 is CASSQEWDSYGYTF. The CDR3 DNA follows: TGTGCCAGCAGCCAAGAATGGGACTCCTATGGCTACACCTTC.

V gene TRBV19 combines with J gene TRBJ1-1, with 8 bases that match TRBD1. Germline CDR1 reads LNHDA; CDR2 reads SQIVND (reference sequence). Trimming at V came to 2 bases and at J to 0 bases, leaving 5 bases not matched to a gene. The CDR3 spans 16 residues. The CDR3 sequence is CASSIYRGQVNTEAFF. The CDR3, as DNA: TGTGCCAGTAGTATATATCGGGGACAGGTGAACACTGAAGCTTTCTTT.

In this sample, this clone turned up once. V and J are TRBV5-1 and TRBJ2-1, with 7 positions matching TRBD1. The CDR3 is 14 amino acids. J was trimmed by 8 bases and V by 4 bases; bases with no gene match: 9. CDR1 SGHRS and CDR2 YFSETQ come from the germline V gene. The CDR3, as DNA: TGCGCCAGCAGCACTATGACAGGGACCGATGAGCAGTTCTTC. Protein sequence: CASSTMTGTDEQFF. Complete variable domain (other parts from reference TRBV5-1 and TRBJ2-1): KAGVTQTPRYLIKTRGQQVTLSCSPISGHRSVSWYQQTPGQGLQFLFEYFSETQRNKGNFPGRFSGRQFSNSRSEMNVSTLELGDSALYLCASSTMTGTDEQFFGPGTRLTVL.

The CDR3, as DNA: TGTGCCAGCAGTTACTCAGGTTACGGGACAGGGGTAGGCTACACCTTC. Encoded protein: CASSYSGYGTGVGYTF. The chain uses TRBV6-6 and TRBJ1-2; 10 positions agree with TRBD1. V lost 0 bases and J lost 8; bases outside the gene matches: 9. CDR3 size: 16 residues. Per the germline V gene, CDR1 is MNHNY and CDR2 is SVGAGI (reference sequence).

V is TRBV20-1 and J is TRBJ2-1; D is unresolved. From germline, CDR1 is DFQATT and CDR2 SNEGSKA (reference sequence). CDR3 length equals 9 residues. DNA for the CDR3: TGCAGCGCCGGGAATGAGCAGTTCTTC. Encoded protein: CSAGNEQFF.

This chain uses TRBV6-2 or TRBV6-3 with TRBJ1-1; no clear D. The CDR3 is 15 residues long. The germline V gene has CDR1 MNHEY and CDR2 SVGEGT. V was shortened by 3 bases and J by 1 base, with 12 bases between the two germline ends. As DNA, the CDR3 is TGTGCCAGCAGTTATTGGAGCGGGAGGAACACTGAAGCTTTCTTT. This encodes CASSYWSGRNTEAFF.

This chain uses TRBV5-1 with TRBJ1-6, with 10 bases aligning to TRBD1. The germline CDR1 and CDR2 sequences are SGHRS and YFSETQ. The trim removed 3 bases at V and 8 bases at J, leaving 8 bases unmatched. The CDR3 spans 16 residues. The CDR3 sequence is CASSSKSGTGDSPLHF. CDR3 nucleotides: TGCGCCAGCAGCTCGAAGTCCGGGACAGGGGATTCACCCCTCCACTTT.

The genes are TRBV7-2 and TRBJ2-6; D possibly corresponds to TRBD1 (6 bases). This CDR3 is built from 18 residues. Trimming cost V 3 bases and J 0 bases, with 15 bases left between them. Per the germline V gene, CDR1 is SGHTA and CDR2 is FQGNSA. This chain's CDR3 is CASSFKATGFSGANVLTF. The DNA for the CDR3 is TGTGCCAGCAGCTTTAAGGCCACAGGGTTCTCTGGGGCCAACGTCCTGACTTTC.

The V call is TRBV29-1, the J call TRBJ1-1, with D possibly TRBD1 on 6 matching bases. Trimming stripped 4 bases from V and 5 bases from J, with 14 bases between. From germline, CDR1 is SQVTM and CDR2 ANQGSEA. The CDR3 extends over 13 amino acids. The CDR3 nucleotides are TGCAGCGTTGGGGCCCCAGGGGAGACTGAAGCTTTCTTT. Amino acids: CSVGAPGETEAFF. The whole variable domain, filled in from reference TRBV29-1 and TRBJ1-1, reads SAVISQKPSRDICQRGTSLTIQCQVDSQVTMMFWYRQQPGQSLTLIATANQGSEATYESGFVIDKFPISRPNLTFSTLTVSNMSPEDSSIYLCSVGAPGETEAFFGQGTRLTVV.

The count of this clone is one. J is TRBJ2-7 and V is TRBV5-5, with 12 bases fitting TRBD1. Germline V lookup: CDR1 SGHKS, CDR2 YYEKEE (reference sequence). This CDR3 spans 14 amino acids. J was trimmed by 5 bases and V by 3 bases; bases with no gene match: 3. Here the CDR3 reads CASSWDRGQDEQYF. DNA for the CDR3: TGTGCCAGCAGCTGGGACAGGGGGCAGGACGAGCAGTACTTC. Complete variable domain (other parts from reference TRBV5-5 and TRBJ2-7): DAGVTQSPTHLIKTRGQQVTLRCSPISGHKSVSWYQQVLGQGPQFIFQYYEKEERGRGNFPDRFSARQFPNYSSELNVNALLLGDSALYLCASSWDRGQDEQYFGPGTRLTVT.

The V and J genes are TRBV27 and TRBJ2-3, with 8 bases that match TRBD1. Germline CDR1 and CDR2: MNHEY and SMNVEV (reference sequence). CDR3 length: 17 amino acids. V was pared by 4 bases and J by 1 base, with 10 bases of the junction left unmatched. CDR3 nucleotide sequence: TGTGCCAGCAGTTCACGTTACAGGGGGGATGGCACAGATACGCAGTATTTT. Translating gives CASSSRYRGDGTDTQYF.

The chain combines TRBV5-1 with TRBJ2-7; 8 nucleotides line up with TRBD2. Per germline, CDR1 SGHRS and CDR2 YFSETQ. Trimming at V came to 5 bases and at J to 2 bases, leaving 12 bases not matched to a gene. CDR3 length: 16 residues. In DNA, the CDR3 is TGCGCCAGCAGAGAGACGACTAGCGCTGGAACCTACGAGCAGTACTTC. Protein sequence: CASRETTSAGTYEQYF.

The V gene is TRBV7-2, the J gene TRBJ2-7; 9 bases agree with TRBD2. Germline values: CDR1 SGHTA, CDR2 FQGNSA. There are 17 residues in the CDR3. V lost 2 bases, J lost 4 bases, and 12 bases stayed unmatched. Here the CDR3 reads CASSLSRGASGIYEQYF. The CDR3 coding sequence is TGTGCCAGCAGCTTAAGCCGTGGGGCTAGCGGGATTTACGAGCAGTACTTC. The variable domain in full, with the rest retrieved from reference TRBV7-2 and TRBJ2-7, is GAGVSQSPSNKVTEKGKDVELRCDPISGHTALYWYRQSLGQGLEFLIYFQGNSAPDKSGLPSDRFSAERTGGSVSTLTIQRTQQEDSAVYLCASSLSRGASGIYEQYFGPGTRLTVT.

This chain links TRBV19 with TRBJ2-2; 9 positions agree with TRBD1. This CDR3 contains 19 residues. Per germline, CDR1 LNHDA and CDR2 SQIVND (reference sequence). The V and J ends lost 2 bases and 6 bases, in that order; junction bases with no gene match: 16. The CDR3 bases are TGTGCCAGTAGTATAATAAGGACAGGGGTTGGTATGAGGGCCGGGGAGCTGTTTTTT. Amino acid sequence: CASSIIRTGVGMRAGELFF.

The chain recombines TRBV5-5 with TRBJ2-3; D unresolved. This CDR3 contains 17 residues. Germline V gene sequence: CDR1 SGHKS, CDR2 YYEKEE (reference sequence). Between the trimmed V and J ends, which lost 2 bases and 0 bases, there was a span of 16 bases. CDR3 sequence (DNA): TGTGCCAGCAGCTTAGGCTTCTCAGCGCCTAGCACAGATACGCAGTATTTT. It encodes CASSLGFSAPSTDTQYF. The full variable domain, rest sourced from reference TRBV5-5 and TRBJ2-3, is DAGVTQSPTHLIKTRGQQVTLRCSPISGHKSVSWYQQVLGQGPQFIFQYYEKEERGRGNFPDRFSARQFPNYSSELNVNALLLGDSALYLCASSLGFSAPSTDTQYFGPGTRLTVL.

This clone is a singleton in its sample. The V gene is TRBV18, the J gene TRBJ2-6; possibly TRBD1 for D (6 bases). This CDR3 is built from 16 residues. Trimming removed 2 bases at V and 2 bases at J, with 10 bases between. Germline assignment: CDR1 KGHSH and CDR2 LQKENI. The CDR3 protein is CASSPGGSPGANVLTF. In DNA form, the CDR3 reads TGTGCCAGCTCACCAGGGGGCTCTCCTGGGGCCAACGTCCTGACTTTC.

As concerns this clone: Other DNA sequences in this sample translate to the same CDR3. V usage is TRBV27 and J usage is TRBJ2-1, with 7 bases aligning to TRBD1. CDR3 length: 15 amino acids. The V segment lost 2 bases and the J segment 3 bases; nucleotides outside the gene matches: 4. Germline assignment: CDR1 MNHEY and CDR2 SMNVEV (reference sequence). The CDR3 DNA is TGTGCCAGCAGTTTAAGGGCAGGGGGCTACAATGAGCAGTTCTTC. It codes for CASSLRAGGYNEQFF.

The rearrangement joins TRBV27 to TRBJ2-7, with TRBD2 as a possible D gene (6 bases). The ends were cut back, 5 bases at V and 4 bases at J, with 18 bases in the middle. This CDR3 comprises 15 residues. Germline V CDR1 and CDR2: MNHEY, SMNVEV (reference sequence). The CDR3 is CASSLSTGSGYEQYF. As DNA, the CDR3 is TGTGCCAGCAGTCTCTCAACCGGGAGCGGGTACGAGCAGTACTTC.

This clone has only a few counts. The chain links TRBV18 to TRBJ1-6, with D perhaps TRBD1 (6 bases). The CDR3 sequence is 16 residues long. Trimming took off 3 bases at V and 10 bases at J, with 19 bases between the two ends. CDR1 is KGHSH and CDR2 is LQKENI in the germline V gene. DNA for the CDR3: TGTGCCAGCTCACCCTACAGGGACGGGTGGAGGTCACCCCTCCACTTT. Translating it yields CASSPYRDGWRSPLHF.

The gene calls are TRBV4-1 and TRBJ2-5; 8 positions match TRBD2. This CDR3 has 14 residues. Germline CDR1 MGHRA, CDR2 YSYEKL. The trim removed 1 base at V and 7 bases at J, leaving 5 bases unmatched. DNA of the CDR3: TGCGCCAGCAGCCAAGGCGGGGGGCGAGGGACCCAGTACTTC. It codes for CASSQGGGRGTQYF.

This chain joins TRBV29-1 and TRBJ1-2; D is unresolved. Per germline, CDR1 SQVTM and CDR2 ANQGSEA. Trimming took off 6 bases at V and 3 bases at J, with 17 bases between the two ends. The CDR3 is made up of 14 amino acids. CDR3 protein: CSVARTPRHYGYTF. Written as DNA, the CDR3 is TGCAGCGTCGCTCGGACTCCTCGACACTATGGCTACACCTTC.

This chain uses TRBV2 with TRBJ2-1, with 7 bases fitting TRBD2. This CDR3 comprises 11 residues. The germline V gene has CDR1 SNHLY and CDR2 FYNNEI. The junction had 1 base not matched to a gene; V was cut back by 8 bases and J by 6 bases. CDR3 sequence: CASASGNEQFF. CDR3 in DNA: TGTGCCAGCGCTAGCGGCAATGAGCAGTTCTTC.

The V call is TRBV7-9, the J call TRBJ2-7; possible D gene TRBD1, 6 bases. The V end lost 3 bases, the J end lost 1 base, and 13 bases lay between the germline ends. Per germline, CDR1 SEHNR and CDR2 FQNEAQ (reference sequence). The CDR3 runs 15 residues. The CDR3 bases are TGTGCCAGCAGCTTCTCCCAGGGGAAATCCTACGAGCAGTACTTC. Protein: CASSFSQGKSYEQYF.

This chain connects TRBV29-1 to TRBJ2-7; 9 bases line up with TRBD1. From germline, CDR1 is SQVTM and CDR2 ANQGSEA. J lost 5 bases, V lost 5 bases, and 10 bases had no gene match. CDR3 length equals 14 residues. As DNA, the CDR3 is TGCAGCGTTTCCCGGGGACAGGGAGCTAACGAGCAGTACTTC. This gives the protein CSVSRGQGANEQYF.

This chain links TRBV3-1 (or the pseudogene TRBV3-2) with TRBJ2-5; 8 nucleotides align to TRBD1. V shed 5 bases and J 1 base; nucleotides not matched to a gene: 3. The CDR3 spans 14 residues. CDR1 and CDR2 from the germline V gene are LGHDT and YNNKEL (reference sequence). This chain's CDR3 is CASSGGTGQETQYF. As DNA, the CDR3 is TGTGCCAGCAGCGGGGGGACAGGCCAAGAGACCCAGTACTTC.

This chain uses TRBV10-2 with TRBJ1-5; D possibly corresponds to TRBD1 (6 bases). CDR3 length: 16 residues. V lost 4 bases to trimming and J lost 1 base, with 14 bases between them. Looked up from germline, CDR1 is WSHSY and CDR2 is SAAADI. CDR3 in amino acids: CASSVQEGESNQPQHF. The CDR3 nucleotides read TGCGCCAGCAGTGTTCAAGAGGGGGAGAGCAATCAGCCCCAGCATTTT.

The V and J genes are TRBV10-2 and TRBJ2-1; TRBD2 aligns across 10 bases. Germline V gene data show CDR1 as WSHSY and CDR2 as SAAADI. This CDR3 has 13 residues. V gave up 8 bases and J gave up 4 bases; unmatched junction bases: 2. CDR3 in amino acids: CASSTSGYNEQFF. In nucleotides, the CDR3 is TGCGCCAGCTCGACTAGCGGGTACAATGAGCAGTTCTTC.

This clone was seen just once. This chain uses TRBV19 with TRBJ2-1, with TRBD2 as a possible D gene (6 bases). The CDR3 is made up of 14 amino acids. The germline CDR1 and CDR2 sequences are LNHDA and SQIVND (reference sequence). Trimming took off 6 bases at V and 0 bases at J, with 9 bases between the two ends. The CDR3 here is CASSQGLSYNEQFF. The DNA of the CDR3 is TGTGCCAGTAGCCAGGGACTCTCCTACAATGAGCAGTTCTTC.